A selection of T cell receptor beta chains follows, all from one sample in a study of cytomegalovirus exposure and HLA in healthy donors. Only in-frame clones appear in the TCRdb table, and some are missing; sequencing was by immunoSEQ multiplex PCR. The table has over 150,000 clones, under 85% seen once. The sample taken for sequencing was PBMCs. These receptor sequences come from a man between 18 and 35 years old in good health and CMV-seronegative. The CDR3 runs from the conserved cysteine through the conserved F or W. The order of the fields is J gene, D gene, clone size, V gene, CDR3 protein, CDR3 DNA. The D gene is left open where the match is weak. Clone size is stated in some rows and not others, as once, few, many or a class when expanded.

J gene: TRBJ2-3
D gene: -
clone size: -
V gene: TRBV5-1
CDR3 protein: CASSLVSQGPDTQYF
CDR3 DNA: TGCGCCAGCAGCTTGGTCTCCCAGGGCCCAGATACGCAGTATTTT

J gene: TRBJ2-3
D gene: -
clone size: -
V gene: TRBV5-6
CDR3 protein: CASSLLTERFTPQTDTQYF
CDR3 DNA: TGTGCCAGCAGCTTGTTGACGGAGAGATTTACCCCACAAACAGATACGCAGTATTTT

J gene: TRBJ2-4
D gene: TRBD2
clone size: -
V gene: TRBV9
CDR3 protein: CASSPPRGLAGEVRTKNIQYF
CDR3 DNA: TGTGCCAGCAGCCCTCCGAGGGGGCTAGCGGGGGAAGTGAGGACCAAAAACATTCAGTACTTC

J gene: TRBJ2-2
D gene: -
clone size: -
V gene: TRBV7-2
CDR3 protein: CASSYPGGQNTGELFF
CDR3 DNA: TGTGCCAGCAGTTACCCCGGGGGGCAGAACACCGGGGAGCTGTTTTTT

J gene: TRBJ2-1
D gene: -
clone size: once
V gene: TRBV11-2
CDR3 protein: CASSLTALTYNEQFF
CDR3 DNA: TGTGCCAGCAGCCTCACCGCGTTGACCTACAATGAGCAGTTCTTC

J gene: TRBJ1-4
D gene: TRBD1
clone size: -
V gene: TRBV11-2
CDR3 protein: CASSSLRGRTNEKLFF
CDR3 DNA: TGTGCCAGCAGCTCCCTAAGGGGGCGGACTAATGAAAAACTGTTTTTT

J gene: TRBJ1-2
D gene: -
clone size: -
V gene: TRBV5-1
CDR3 protein: CASSLGGAIYGYTF
CDR3 DNA: TGCGCCAGCAGCTTGGGCGGAGCGATCTATGGCTACACCTTC

J gene: TRBJ2-7
D gene: -
clone size: -
V gene: TRBV13
CDR3 protein: CASRNAGRGHEQYF
CDR3 DNA: TGTGCCAGCAGAAACGCCGGGCGGGGACACGAGCAGTACTTC

J gene: TRBJ2-3
D gene: -
clone size: -
V gene: TRBV6-1
CDR3 protein: CASSDGPSSDTDTQYF
CDR3 DNA: TGTGCCAGCAGTGACGGTCCCTCCTCTGACACAGATACGCAGTATTTT

J gene: TRBJ1-1
D gene: TRBD1
clone size: -
V gene: TRBV5-1
CDR3 protein: CASSWDRPNTEAFF
CDR3 DNA: TGCGCCAGCAGCTGGGACAGGCCGAACACTGAAGCTTTCTTT

J gene: TRBJ2-2
D gene: -
clone size: -
V gene: TRBV7-2
CDR3 protein: CASSLGVATGELFF
CDR3 DNA: TGTGCCAGCAGCCTGGGCGTGGCCACCGGGGAGCTGTTTTTT

J gene: TRBJ1-2
D gene: -
clone size: -
V gene: TRBV11-2
CDR3 protein: CASSGPGHPNYGYTF
CDR3 DNA: TGTGCCAGCAGCGGCCCGGGACATCCTAACTATGGCTACACCTTC

J gene: TRBJ1-1
D gene: TRBD1
clone size: -
V gene: TRBV5-8
CDR3 protein: CASSLRTGTEAFF
CDR3 DNA: TGTGCCAGCAGCTTGCGGACAGGAACTGAAGCTTTCTTT

J gene: TRBJ1-1
D gene: -
clone size: -
V gene: TRBV11-2
CDR3 protein: CATALYMNTEAFF
CDR3 DNA: TGTGCCACCGCCTTGTACATGAACACTGAAGCTTTCTTT

J gene: TRBJ1-2
D gene: -
clone size: few
V gene: TRBV11-2
CDR3 protein: CASTQMGGRGYGYTF
CDR3 DNA: TGTGCCAGCACCCAGATGGGGGGGCGAGGCTATGGCTACACCTTC

J gene: TRBJ1-4
D gene: TRBD1
clone size: -
V gene: TRBV27
CDR3 protein: CASSPSGQSWEKLFF
CDR3 DNA: TGTGCCAGCAGTCCCTCGGGACAGTCTTGGGAAAAACTGTTTTTT

J gene: TRBJ1-6
D gene: -
clone size: -
V gene: TRBV9
CDR3 protein: CASSVRESSYNSPLHF
CDR3 DNA: TGTGCCAGCAGCGTAAGGGAGAGCTCCTATAATTCACCCCTCCACTTT

J gene: TRBJ2-2
D gene: TRBD1
clone size: -
V gene: TRBV19
CDR3 protein: CASRDRVGVTGELFF
CDR3 DNA: TGTGCCAGTAGGGACAGGGTGGGTGTCACCGGGGAGCTGTTTTTT

J gene: TRBJ2-2
D gene: -
clone size: -
V gene: TRBV19
CDR3 protein: CASSMAGTSGAGELFF
CDR3 DNA: TGTGCCAGTAGTATGGCCGGGACAAGCGGGGCCGGGGAGCTGTTTTTT

J gene: TRBJ1-1
D gene: -
clone size: -
V gene: TRBV7-9
CDR3 protein: CASSFQGGYGAFF
CDR3 DNA: TGTGCCAGCAGCTTTCAGGGTGGATATGGAGCTTTCTTT

J gene: TRBJ1-1
D gene: TRBD1
clone size: -
V gene: TRBV10-2
CDR3 protein: CASSEWGRGLWNTEAFF
CDR3 DNA: TGCGCCAGCAGTGAGTGGGGCAGGGGGCTTTGGAACACTGAAGCTTTCTTT

J gene: TRBJ2-1
D gene: TRBD2
clone size: few
V gene: TRBV7-2
CDR3 protein: CASSLLRGAYNEQFF
CDR3 DNA: TGTGCCAGCAGCTTATTACGGGGGGCCTACAATGAGCAGTTCTTC

J gene: TRBJ1-2
D gene: -
clone size: -
V gene: TRBV28
CDR3 protein: CASSLTGRDGYTF
CDR3 DNA: TGTGCCAGCAGTTTAACCGGCCGGGATGGCTACACCTTC

J gene: TRBJ1-1
D gene: TRBD1
clone size: -
V gene: TRBV11-1
CDR3 protein: CASSLAYMTGATEAFF
CDR3 DNA: TGTGCCAGCAGCTTGGCCTATATGACAGGGGCAACTGAAGCTTTCTTT

J gene: TRBJ2-7
D gene: TRBD1
clone size: -
V gene: TRBV30
CDR3 protein: CAWKRDRVVEQYF
CDR3 DNA: TGTGCCTGGAAAAGGGACAGGGTAGTCGAGCAGTACTTC